This T cell receptor (beta chain) is drawn from a study of long-term antiretroviral therapy in people with HIV (dated by TCRdb to between 2022 and 2023). Looking at the study overall: The earliest samples were collected roughly a decade before the 2015 WHO recommendation for immediate ART, at a time when ART was usually postponed until CD4 counts fell. Among the 25 to 35 participants with HIV, eleven to twelve were female. No cross-contamination during QIAcube processing was seen in test extractions of a monoclonal T-cell line run alongside a few dozen polyclonal samples. A retrospective serial study tested whether ART initiation and durable HIV suppression were associated with changes in peripheral blood TRB repertoire composition and diversity. A total of 150 to 200 cryopreserved PBMC samples came from 25 to 35 adults with confirmed HIV infection and were collected serially over a mean of about 6 years (range 1-12).

The immunoSEQ hsTCRB v3.0 assay was used at survey level resolution to sequence the TRB variable region. TRB sequencing targeted a depth of about 35,000-55,000 T-cell genomes per sample. TRB libraries were pooled and sequenced on an Illumina MiSeq using a v3 150-cycle kit. Per the authors' processing: Repertoire analysis was performed in R inside a reproducible Nextflow workflow that covered QC, data transformation and analysis. LymphoSeq2, an R package for exploring AIRR-Seq data, was used to implement custom analyses. A few samples that produced fewer than 5000 total TRB sequences were removed, so 150 to 200 HIV repertoires were analyzed. Among the approximately 190 retained HIV repertoires, 55 to 60 were collected before ART initiation and 120 to 130 after ART initiation. Repertoires were downsampled to 5000 TRB nucleotide sequences, and summary statistics were averaged over 100 downsampling iterations. The analysis kept only TRB sequences whose CDR3 regions were at least seven amino acids long. A Shannon entropy-derived clonality score and the Gini coefficient were used to measure diversity. In repertoire networks, the top 5000 CDR3 amino acid sequences were linked whenever an edit distance of one separated two sequences. Antigen specificity groups and MHC restriction were predicted for TRB CDR3 amino acid sequences with GLIPH2. To flag known CMV, EBV, HIV or tissue antigen associations, CDR3 amino acid sequences were matched against VDJdb and McPAS-TCR. Pre-ART, post-ART and control groups were compared with Wilcoxon signed-rank tests and Holm-Bonferroni correction. TCRdb's version of the immuneACCESS table is confined to in-frame rearrangements and falls short of the full clone set. An unresolved V gene accounts for under half of the shortfall where checked; the remainder is of unknown origin. The DNA was the basis for D and trimming; V, J and clone size are from that table. The sample table holds around 23,000 clones, of which approximately 88% were seen once. The ten largest clones take up roughly 8.9% of the sample.

General study outcomes and caveats: Inferences about post-ART repertoire changes are limited because no data were available on ART adherence, viral resistance or therapy changes. Because pre-ART samples had limited cell numbers, unsorted PBMC were profiled rather than sorted CD4+ and CD8+ T cells. The samples span the years 2004 to 2017, and the ART regimens used may be less effective than current regimens. CDR3 length ranges in HIV repertoires were narrower than in controls, and network structure suggested an antigen-experienced repertoire with only a slight naive shift after ART. Owing to limited PBMC availability, only the TCR beta chain was sequenced, without alpha chain pairing. Starting ART was linked to a significant rise in TRB diversity, yet even after long-term ART the diversity remained significantly lower than in transplant donor controls. Expanded TRB clones identified before ART initiation dominated the repertoire across all time points, though the dominance fluctuated and decreased in many PLHIV after ART.

To be included, a participant needed at least one PBMC sample from before ART initiation plus at least two post-ART samples. Every participant with HIV received treatment in the United States of America. Before DNA extraction, cryopreserved samples of roughly 0.9-11 million PBMC were thawed and then washed. At the time of the earliest PBMC sample, participants with HIV were aged between roughly 20 and 54 years. Per participant, PBMC samples came from 1-4 timepoints prior to ART initiation and 2-8 timepoints following ART initiation, for a median of 7 samples. For every participant, serial HIV viral load, CD4+ T-cell count, ART history and demographic data were obtained. Genomic DNA was extracted from unsorted PBMC with a Qiagen kit on a QIAcube, processed in batches of 12 samples. The germline V and J ends show losses of 6 bases and 5 bases respectively, and no gene match explains 5 bases of the junction. The germline V gene sets CDR1 to LGHNT and CDR2 to FRNRAP. There are 14 amino acids in the CDR3, from cysteine to phenylalanine inclusive. CDR3 DNA is the only sequence kept; it has 42 bases, read in frame from the first base.

Notes on this clone: It has no known antigen specificity. Base quality data are lacking; no much larger clone is found one base away.

This material consisted of unsorted PBMCs, taken 1.8 years before starting antiretroviral therapy. The sequence came from a man aged 50-60 years with HIV. The V gene is TRBV12-5 and the J gene is TRBJ2-3; 10 bases in the middle match TRBD1. The CDR3: CASGSGQGVDTQYF. The DNA sequence is TGTGCTAGTGGATCCGGACAGGGGGTAGATACGCAGTATTTT.